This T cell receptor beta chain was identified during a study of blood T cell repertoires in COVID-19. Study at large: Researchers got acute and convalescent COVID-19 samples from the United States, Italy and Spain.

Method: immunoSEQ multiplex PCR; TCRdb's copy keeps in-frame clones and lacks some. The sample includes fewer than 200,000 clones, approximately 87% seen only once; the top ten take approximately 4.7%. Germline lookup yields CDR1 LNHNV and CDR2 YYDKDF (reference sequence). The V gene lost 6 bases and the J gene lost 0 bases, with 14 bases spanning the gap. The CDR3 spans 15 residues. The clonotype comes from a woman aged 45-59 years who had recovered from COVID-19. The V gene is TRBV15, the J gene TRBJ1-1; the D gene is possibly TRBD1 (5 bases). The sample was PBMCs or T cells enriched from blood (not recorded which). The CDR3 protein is CATREGRGLNTEAFF. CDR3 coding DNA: TGTGCCACCAGGGAGGGTCGGGGCTTGAACACTGAAGCTTTCTTT.